Below, 17 T cell receptor beta chains from the same sample are listed, as sequenced in a study of CD8 T cells in ankylosing spondylitis (TCRdb year 2017). The receptor library was made with 5' RACE. Sequencing was performed on an Illumina HiSeq 2500. TCRdb passed the public sequencing reads through fastp at Q25 and MiXCR, retaining productive beta sequences. Rows with one shared CDR3 protein collapse into an entry with the most common genes and DNA. Here the sample has 150,000 or so distinct CDR3 sequences; under 35% occur a single time. Of the sample, 4.5% to 6% is held by the ten largest clones. The sample taken for sequencing was synovial fluid, either unsorted or a sorted T cell fraction (not recorded which). Receptor source: a male donor with ankylosing spondylitis.

This clonotype turned up a few times. This chain uses TRBV7-9 with TRBJ2-7; 14 nucleotides agree with TRBD2. The CDR3 has 17 amino acids. After removal of 6 bases from V and 6 bases from J, the junction contained 13 bases not matched to a gene. The germline CDR1 and CDR2 sequences are SEHNR and FQNEAQ (reference sequence). CDR3 sequence: CASRTGTSGRQAGEQYF. The CDR3 DNA sequence: TGTGCCAGCAGGACGGGGACTAGCGGGAGACAGGCTGGCGAGCAGTACTTC.

The table lists this clonotype with a few counts. The chain carries TRBV11-2 and TRBJ2-6; tentatively, D is TRBD2 (6 bases). The germline CDR1 and CDR2 sequences are SGHAT and FQNNGV. Trimming removed 3 bases at V and 2 bases at J, with 14 bases between. The CDR3 extends over 17 amino acids. The CDR3 is CASSFVGGNAGANVLTF. The CDR3, as DNA: TGTGCCAGCAGCTTTGTGGGGGGAAATGCTGGGGCCAACGTCCTGACTTTC.

This clonotype occurred many times. The rearrangement joins TRBV7-3 to TRBJ2-1; 11 nucleotides line up with TRBD2. V lost 5 bases to trimming and J lost 9 bases; unmatched junction nucleotides: 3. Germline loops: CDR1 SGHTA, CDR2 FQGTGA. The CDR3 spans 13 residues. The CDR3 region has the DNA TGTGCCAGCAGCCTAGCGGGAGGTCGTGAGCAGTTCTTC. Translation gives CASSLAGGREQFF.

This clonotype was observed many times. The gene calls are TRBV7-9 and TRBJ2-5; 7 positions agree with TRBD1. The ends lost 3 bases at V and 5 bases at J; junction bases unmatched: 9. Germline CDR1 is SEHNR and CDR2 is FQNEAQ (reference sequence). The CDR3 loop spans 15 amino acids. The CDR3 protein is CASSFGQGELETQYF. CDR3 DNA sequence: TGTGCCAGCAGCTTCGGCCAGGGGGAACTGGAGACCCAGTACTTC.

The chain uses TRBV5-1 and TRBJ2-1, with 9 nucleotides matching TRBD2. The CDR3 is 14 residues long. Germline V lookup: CDR1 SGHRS, CDR2 YFSETQ. V was pared by 7 bases and J by 4 bases, with 6 bases of the junction left unmatched. The CDR3 coding sequence is TGCGCCAGCCTTAGCGGGGGACCGTACAATGAGCAGTTCTTC. Translation: CASLSGGPYNEQFF.

This chain connects TRBV29-1 to TRBJ1-6, with 7 bases aligning to TRBD1. The CDR3 contains 13 residues. Trimming removed 6 bases from V and 9 bases from J; junction bases left unmatched: 8. Germline lookup yields CDR1 SQVTM and CDR2 ANQGSEA. Here the CDR3 reads CSVRQGGGSPLHF. The CDR3 coding sequence is TGCAGCGTGAGACAGGGAGGAGGTTCACCCCTCCACTTT.

The CDR3 region is CASSQDLEARETQYF. CDR3 bases: TGTGCCAGCAGCCAAGATCTTGAGGCCCGAGAGACCCAGTACTTC. The gene calls are TRBV3-1 and TRBJ2-5; D not resolved. Deletions cut 0 bases from V and 4 bases from J, with 12 bases between. CDR1 and CDR2 from the germline V gene are LGHDT and YNNKEL (reference sequence). This CDR3 is 15 amino acids long.

This clonotype was observed at least ten times. The chain recombines TRBV7-9 with TRBJ1-1; possible D gene TRBD1, 6 bases. V dropped 2 bases and J dropped 4 bases, with 14 bases sitting between them. CDR1 and CDR2 from the germline V gene are SEHNR and FQNEAQ (reference sequence). The CDR3 is 15 amino acids. CDR3 protein: CASSLYRGAGTEAFF. As DNA, the CDR3 is TGTGCCAGCAGCTTATATCGGGGGGCTGGCACTGAAGCTTTCTTT.

This clonotype occurred a few times. This chain joins TRBV12-3 or TRBV12-4 and TRBJ2-3; the D gene is possibly TRBD2 (7 bases). V dropped 7 bases and J dropped 4 bases, with 18 bases sitting between them. CDR3 length: 15 residues. CDR3 region: CASKLMAGAPDTQYF. The CDR3 bases are TGTGCCAGCAAACTAATGGCGGGGGCCCCAGATACGCAGTATTTT.

The chain joins TRBV5-1 to TRBJ2-6, with no clear D. Trimming took off 4 bases at V and 0 bases at J, with 8 bases between the two ends. The CDR3 has 15 residues. Germline lookup yields CDR1 SGHRS and CDR2 YFSETQ. The chain's CDR3 is CASSPEISGANVLTF. For the CDR3, the DNA is TGCGCCAGCAGCCCGGAGATCTCTGGGGCCAACGTCCTGACTTTC.

This clonotype was found a few times. This chain joins TRBV6-5 and TRBJ2-3; D perhaps matches TRBD1 (6 bases). The CDR3 is made up of 14 amino acids. Trimming took off 1 base at V and 7 bases at J, with 12 bases between the two ends. Germline CDR1 MNHEY, CDR2 SVGAGI. The CDR3, as DNA: TGTGCCAGCAGTTACTATGACCAGGGGAATACGCAGTATTTT. Protein product: CASSYYDQGNTQYF.

V is TRBV7-2 and J is TRBJ2-1; 9 bases map to TRBD2. The CDR3 totals 15 residues. Germline CDR1 reads SGHTA; CDR2 reads FQGNSA. Trimming took 4 bases from V and 6 from J; bases not matched to a gene: 7. The DNA for the CDR3 is TGTGCCAGCAGCTCTTGGACTAGCGTCGGCAATGAGCAGTTCTTC. Translation: CASSSWTSVGNEQFF. The full variable domain, in which reference TRBV7-2 and TRBJ2-1 provide the parts outside the CDR3, is GAGVSQSPSNKVTEKGKDVELRCDPISGHTALYWYRQSLGQGLEFLIYFQGNSAPDKSGLPSDRFSAERTGGSVSTLTIQRTQQEDSAVYLCASSSWTSVGNEQFFGPGTRLTVL.

This chain joins TRBV14 and TRBJ1-1; weak D call: TRBD1 (6 bases). CDR1 and CDR2 from the germline V gene are SGHDN and FVKESK. Trimming left V 3 bases short and J 2 bases short, with 16 bases between. The CDR3 contains 16 residues. In DNA form, the CDR3 reads TGTGCCAGCAGCCACTATCTAGGACAGACCAACACTGAAGCTTTCTTT. Protein: CASSHYLGQTNTEAFF.

This clonotype has only one observation. The V gene is TRBV10-3, the J gene TRBJ2-7; TRBD2 aligns across 9 bases. V lost 1 base to trimming and J lost 5 bases; unmatched junction nucleotides: 0. This CDR3 has 13 residues. Germline CDR1 reads ENHRY; CDR2 reads SYGVKD. Written as DNA, the CDR3 is TGTGCCATCAGTGAGTTAGCGGGGGACGAGCAGTACTTC. This translates into CAISELAGDEQYF.

This clonotype was seen many times. V usage is TRBV24-1 and J usage is TRBJ2-1; TRBD2 matches 12 bases. This CDR3 spans 16 amino acids. Per germline, CDR1 KGHDR and CDR2 SFDVKD. Germline trimming cut 3 bases from V and 3 bases from J; bases unmatched to any gene: 2. As DNA, the CDR3 is TGTGCCACCAGTGATGAACTAGCGGGAGGCTACAATGAGCAGTTCTTC. Amino acid sequence: CATSDELAGGYNEQFF.

The V call is TRBV20-1, the J call TRBJ2-7; 9 nucleotides line up with TRBD2. V was pared by 0 bases and J by 4 bases, with 7 bases of the junction left unmatched. The CDR3 loop spans 15 amino acids. CDR1 DFQATT and CDR2 SNEGSKA come from the germline V gene (reference sequence). In DNA, the CDR3 is TGCAGTGCTAGAGATTGGTCGACTAGCGGATACGAGCAGTACTTC. It specifies CSARDWSTSGYEQYF.

The chain uses TRBV6-1 and TRBJ2-2, with 8 bases fitting TRBD2. The CDR3 spans 16 residues. Trimming at V came to 7 bases and at J to 0 bases, leaving 7 bases not matched to a gene. From germline, CDR1 is MNHNS and CDR2 SASEGT. In nucleotides, the CDR3 is TGTGCCAGCAAGCCCCGGGGGGGAACGAACACCGGGGAGCTGTTTTTT. Translation gives CASKPRGGTNTGELFF.